This TCR beta chain originates from a study of cytomegalovirus exposure and HLA in healthy donors (dated by TCRdb to about 2017). The study in broad terms: A later analysis indicated that the 130 or so validation repertoires were generated on the platform also employed for the approximately 670 repertoires of the first cohort. The aim of the study was to test whether cataloging public T cell receptors could identify signatures of past pathogen exposure. In addition to the first cohort of hundreds of subjects, a separate validation cohort of around 110 different subjects was used. To predict cytomegalovirus infection status, the study combined high-throughput TCR immunosequencing, statistical association of individual TCRs with disease status, and machine learning. Beyond this particular receptor, the publication reports: In vitro tests confirmed that three of the cytomegalovirus-associated TCR beta chains recognize cytomegalovirus antigens. Most TCR sequences were observed very rarely across donors, whereas some public TCRs were present in many individuals. It was suggested by the authors that the approach could potentially be generalized to other disease states and immunological phenotypes. Of the cluster scores, approximately 95% were above 0 in a later analysis, which found that TCRs clustered in the first cohort also tended to co-occur in the 120 or so validation repertoires. In the study, around 150 TCR beta chains were listed as associated with cytomegalovirus. All 120 or so repertoires were used to score co-occurrence in the validation cohort in a later analysis, because that analysis had no HLA typing for the cohort. The classifier was reported to diagnose cytomegalovirus status with high specificity and sensitivity in both the original and validation cohorts.

The library relied on the immunoSEQ multiplex PCR assay. In the source study's methods: A statistical classification framework was built to diagnose cytomegalovirus status from the catalog of TCR beta chain sequences. What TCRdb holds here is the immuneACCESS table cut down to in-frame rearrangements. Part of the clones is not present; checked against another copy, under half of the missing clones reflect an unresolved V gene, and the others are unexplained. The V and J calls and the clone size are those of that table, but D and trimming were determined from the DNA. Present in this sample are about 250,000 clones, roughly 87% of which were seen just once. Together, the top ten hold 12% of the sample. The CDR3, cysteine through phenylalanine, is 13 amino acids long. CDR3 DNA only is kept here, 39 bases in frame from base 1. The germline V gene supplies CDR1 SGHDT and CDR2 YYEEEE. The V end loses 2 bases and the J end loses 3 bases, and a stretch of 9 bases separates them.

With respect to this clone: Its antigen is still unknown. Base qualities were left out, and no much larger clone turns up one base away.

Donors formed part of the validation cohort, which comprised about 130 subjects and was distinct from the first cohort of some 700 subjects. This TCR derives from a man aged 18 to 30 in good health and CMV-seropositive. This chain joins TRBV5-6 to TRBJ2-7; the best D guess is TRBD2, with 6 bases matching. Sequencing used PBMCs. This receptor has the CDR3 CASSFPGVYEQYF. The sequence in DNA is TGTGCCAGCAGCTTTCCGGGAGTCTACGAGCAGTACTTC.